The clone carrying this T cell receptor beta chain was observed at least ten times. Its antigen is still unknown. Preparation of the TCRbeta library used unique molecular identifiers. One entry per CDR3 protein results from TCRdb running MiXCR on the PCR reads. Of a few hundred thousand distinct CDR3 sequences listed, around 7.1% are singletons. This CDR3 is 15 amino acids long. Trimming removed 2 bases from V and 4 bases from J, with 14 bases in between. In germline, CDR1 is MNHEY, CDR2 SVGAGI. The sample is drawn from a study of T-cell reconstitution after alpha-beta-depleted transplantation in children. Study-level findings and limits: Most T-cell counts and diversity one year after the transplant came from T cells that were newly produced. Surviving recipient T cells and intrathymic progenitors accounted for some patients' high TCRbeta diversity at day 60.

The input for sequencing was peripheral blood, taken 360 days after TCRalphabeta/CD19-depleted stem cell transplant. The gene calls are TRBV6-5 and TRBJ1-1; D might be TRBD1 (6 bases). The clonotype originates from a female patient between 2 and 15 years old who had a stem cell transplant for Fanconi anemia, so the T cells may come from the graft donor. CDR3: CASSYLNRVGTEAFF. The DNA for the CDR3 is TGTGCCAGCAGTTACCTCAACAGGGTAGGCACTGAAGCTTTCTTT.